The clone carrying this T cell receptor beta chain occurred a few times. Its antigen is still unknown. The CDR3 is 13 amino acids. The germline gives CDR1 GTSNPN, CDR2 SVGIG (reference sequence). Trimming shortened V by 1 base and J by 0 bases, and 7 bases separated the two germline ends. The data were taken from a study of T cells in localized non-small cell lung cancer. Study-wide results and limits: Adjacent lung tissue had a median approximately 57 of the top 100 clones found in the tumor. Uninvolved neighboring lung showed the greatest T cell clonality, exceeding tumor. Among blood samples, higher T cell density accompanied longer overall survival.

Generated by immunoSEQ multiplex PCR, the TCRdb table keeps only in-frame clones and is missing some. In the table there are approximately 2,000 clones, 37% of which are singletons. The chain is built from TRBV30 and TRBJ2-7; D is uncertain. This receptor was identified in a female donor over 55 with stage I lung adenocarcinoma. Sample: lung tumor tissue, taken before any cancer treatment. The CDR3 region is CAWSEASSYEQYF. CDR3 DNA sequence: TGTGCCTGGAGTGAAGCCAGCTCCTACGAGCAGTACTTC. Filled out from reference TRBV30 and TRBJ2-7, the complete variable domain reads SQTIHQWPATLVQPVGSPLSLECTVEGTSNPNLYWYRQAAGRGLQLLFYSVGIGQISSEVPQNLSASRPQDRQFILSSKKLLLSDSGFYLCAWSEASSYEQYFGPGTRLTVT.